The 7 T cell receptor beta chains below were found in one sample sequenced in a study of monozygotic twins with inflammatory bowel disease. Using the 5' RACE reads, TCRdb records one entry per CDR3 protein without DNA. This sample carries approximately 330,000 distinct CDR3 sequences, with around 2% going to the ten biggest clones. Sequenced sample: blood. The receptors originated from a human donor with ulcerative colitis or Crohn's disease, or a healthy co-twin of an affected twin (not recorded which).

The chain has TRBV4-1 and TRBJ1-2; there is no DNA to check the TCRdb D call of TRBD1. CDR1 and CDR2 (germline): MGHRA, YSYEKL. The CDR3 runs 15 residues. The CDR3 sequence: CASSPSLDRGYGYTF.

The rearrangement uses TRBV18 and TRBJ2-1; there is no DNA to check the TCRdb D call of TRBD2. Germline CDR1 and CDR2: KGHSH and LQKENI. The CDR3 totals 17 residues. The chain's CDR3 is CASSLQAGDIVGNEQFF.

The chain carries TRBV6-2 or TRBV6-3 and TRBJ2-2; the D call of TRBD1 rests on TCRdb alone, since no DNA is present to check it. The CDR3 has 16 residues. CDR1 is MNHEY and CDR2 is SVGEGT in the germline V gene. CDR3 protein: CASLPGQGWYTGELFF.

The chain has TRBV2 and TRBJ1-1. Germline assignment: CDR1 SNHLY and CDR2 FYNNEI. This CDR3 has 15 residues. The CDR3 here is CASSALVGMGTEAFF.

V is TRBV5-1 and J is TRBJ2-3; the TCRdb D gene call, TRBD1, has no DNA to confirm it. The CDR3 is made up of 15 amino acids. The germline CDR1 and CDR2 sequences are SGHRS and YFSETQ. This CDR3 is CASSPWTGFRDTQYF.

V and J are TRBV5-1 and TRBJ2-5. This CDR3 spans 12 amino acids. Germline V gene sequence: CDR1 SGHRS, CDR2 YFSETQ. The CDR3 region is CASSGGQETQYF. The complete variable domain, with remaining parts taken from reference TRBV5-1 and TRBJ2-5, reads KAGVTQTPRYLIKTRGQQVTLSCSPISGHRSVSWYQQTPGQGLQFLFEYFSETQRNKGNFPGRFSGRQFSNSRSEMNVSTLELGDSALYLCASSGGQETQYFGPGTRLLVL.

CDR3 residues: CSARAPGTSYGYTF. This rearrangement joins TRBV20-1 to TRBJ1-2. The germline V gene has CDR1 DFQATT and CDR2 SNEGSKA (reference sequence). The CDR3 totals 14 residues.